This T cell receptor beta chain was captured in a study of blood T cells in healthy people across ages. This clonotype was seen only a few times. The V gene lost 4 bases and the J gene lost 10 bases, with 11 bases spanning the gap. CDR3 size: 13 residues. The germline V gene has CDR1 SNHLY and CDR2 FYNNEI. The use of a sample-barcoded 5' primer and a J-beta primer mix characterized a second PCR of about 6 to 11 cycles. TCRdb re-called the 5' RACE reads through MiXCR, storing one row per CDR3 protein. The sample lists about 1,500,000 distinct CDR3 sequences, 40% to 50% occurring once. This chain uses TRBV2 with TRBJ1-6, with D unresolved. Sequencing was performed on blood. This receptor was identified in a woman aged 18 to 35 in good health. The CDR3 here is CASSGQSASPLHF. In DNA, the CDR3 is TGTGCCAGCAGTGGCCAGTCCGCCTCACCCCTCCACTTT.